The 24 T cell receptor beta chains below come from one sample, sequenced in a study of blood T cell repertoires in COVID-19. TCRdb keeps only in-frame clones here, not all; method: immunoSEQ multiplex PCR. Of a few hundred thousand clones detected, approximately 89% appear once; the ten largest clones hold approximately 13%. Input material: peripheral blood. The receptors shown here come from a woman aged 55-70 years with acute or convalescent COVID-19.

The chain employs TRBV29-1 and TRBJ2-3; 12 nucleotides match TRBD2. The CDR3 is made up of 15 amino acids. CDR1 and CDR2 from the germline V gene are SQVTM and ANQGSEA. V lost 4 bases, J lost 1 base, and 3 bases stayed unmatched. DNA for the CDR3: TGCAGCGTTGCTAGACTAGCGGGGGGCACAGATACGCAGTATTTT. It yields the protein CSVARLAGGTDTQYF.

The CDR3 coding sequence is TGTGCCAGCAGTGAGGGCAGCACTAGCAATCAGCCCCAGCATTTT. Amino acid sequence: CASSEGSTSNQPQHF. The rearrangement joins TRBV2 to TRBJ1-5; D is undetermined. CDR3 length equals 15 residues. Germline values: CDR1 SNHLY, CDR2 FYNNEI. V lost 3 bases to trimming and J lost 0 bases, with 9 bases between them.

The chain couples TRBV2 to TRBJ2-2, with TRBD2 matching 7 bases. The J segment lost 5 bases and the V segment lost 4 bases, leaving 4 bases of the junction unmatched. The germline CDR1 and CDR2 sequences are SNHLY and FYNNEI. The CDR3 spans 14 residues. CDR3 nucleotide sequence: TGTGCCAGCAGTGGTGAAGCGGGGACCGGGGAGCTGTTTTTT. Its translation: CASSGEAGTGELFF.

The CDR3 region is CASSLHRHYEQYF. The DNA for the CDR3 is TGTGCCAGCAGCTTACACAGGCACTACGAGCAGTACTTC. The J gene is TRBJ2-7, the V gene TRBV11-2; D might be TRBD1 (5 bases). This CDR3 has 13 amino acids. Germline V CDR1 and CDR2: SGHAT, FQNNGV. The V end was cut by 2 bases, the J end by 3 bases, with 8 bases between.

The rearrangement links TRBV7-9 to TRBJ1-4; 7 nucleotides match TRBD1. This CDR3 contains 15 residues. Per germline, CDR1 SEHNR and CDR2 FQNEAQ (reference sequence). J gave up 4 bases and V 6 bases, and 8 bases lay outside the gene matches. The CDR3 sequence: CASSKIRDSNEKLFF. The CDR3 coding sequence is TGTGCCAGCAGTAAAATCCGGGACAGTAATGAAAAACTGTTTTTT. Supplemented by reference TRBV7-9 and TRBJ1-4, the full variable domain reads DTGVSQNPRHKITKRGQNVTFRCDPISEHNRLYWYRQTLGQGPEFLTYFQNEAQLEKSRLLSDRFSAERPKGSFSTLEIQRTEQGDSAMYLCASSKIRDSNEKLFFGSGTQLSVL.

The chain couples TRBV6-5 to TRBJ2-1, with 9 nucleotides matching TRBD1. V was clipped by 4 bases and J by 7 bases; unmatched bases: 8. Germline V gene lookup returns CDR1 MNHEY and CDR2 SVGAGI. The CDR3 length is 15 residues. The DNA of the CDR3 is TGTGCCAGCAGTTCCATGGGGACAGGGACGAATGAGCAGTTCTTC. Its protein is CASSSMGTGTNEQFF.

This clone was seen a few times. The chain joins TRBV7-3 to TRBJ2-7; 10 bases are a match to TRBD2. The germline CDR1 and CDR2 sequences are SGHTA and FQGTGA. Germline trimming cut 4 bases from V and 5 bases from J; bases unmatched to any gene: 8. The CDR3 loop spans 15 amino acids. DNA of the CDR3: TGTGCCAGCAGCTCGGATAGCGGGAGGCCCCACGAGCAGTACTTC. It specifies CASSSDSGRPHEQYF.

J is TRBJ2-7 and V is TRBV6-5; D is perhaps TRBD2 (6 bases). The CDR3 loop spans 15 amino acids. Germline V CDR1 and CDR2: MNHEY, SVGAGI. Between the trimmed V and J ends, which lost 3 bases and 1 base, there was a span of 13 bases. The CDR3: CASSYQGTESYEQYF. CDR3 bases: TGTGCCAGCAGTTATCAAGGGACTGAGTCCTACGAGCAGTACTTC.

The V and J genes are TRBV9 and TRBJ1-3, with D maybe TRBD1 (5 bases). The germline V gene has CDR1 SGDLS and CDR2 YYNGEE. This CDR3 is built from 16 residues. V lost 0 bases to trimming and J lost 4 bases, with 14 bases between them. CDR3 loop: CASSVGRARSGNTIYF. The CDR3 DNA reads TGTGCCAGCAGCGTAGGCAGGGCTCGAAGCGGAAACACCATATATTTT.

For the CDR3, the DNA is TGTGCCAGAAGCTTCGACAGGCGGGTGGCCCAGTACTTC. Its protein is CARSFDRRVAQYF. This sequence joins TRBV5-3 and TRBJ2-5; tentative D call: TRBD1 (6 bases). TRBV5-3 is sorted into the ORF group, with uncertain function. The germline V and J ends were trimmed by 2 bases and 9 bases, with 14 bases remaining between them. The CDR3 loop spans 13 amino acids.

The chain links TRBV5-4 to TRBJ2-7; possible D gene TRBD1, 7 bases. CDR3 size: 15 residues. The germline V gene has CDR1 SGHNT and CDR2 YYREEE (reference sequence). V shed 10 bases and J shed 0 bases, with 20 bases lying between them. The CDR3 loop reads CAPGGGTVDSYEQYF. In nucleotides, the CDR3 is TGTGCCCCCGGAGGAGGGACAGTGGACTCCTACGAGCAGTACTTC.

The genes are TRBV7-8 and TRBJ2-5; 8 bases are a match to TRBD1. The germline V gene encodes CDR1 SGHVS and CDR2 FQNEAQ. Unmatched junction bases numbered 4, after V lost 5 bases and J lost 2 bases. CDR3 size: 14 residues. The DNA for the CDR3 is TGTGCCAGCAGCCGGACAGGGAGTCAAGAGACCCAGTACTTC. This encodes CASSRTGSQETQYF.

This clone has only a few counts. The CDR3: CASSPTEGWLGYTF. Here the CDR3 DNA reads TGTGCCAGCAGCCCGACGGAGGGATGGTTGGGCTACACCTTC. The rearrangement links TRBV7-9 to TRBJ1-2; D unresolved. The CDR3 totals 14 residues. V was cut by 5 bases and J by 8 bases, with 18 bases left in between. Germline V lookup: CDR1 SEHNR, CDR2 FQNEAQ (reference sequence).

The rearrangement joins TRBV4-3 to TRBJ2-3; maybe TRBD1 (6 bases). V lost 1 base, J lost 2 bases, and 13 bases lay in between. Germline CDR1 reads LGHNA; CDR2 reads YSLEER. There are 16 residues in the CDR3. The CDR3 nucleotides read TGCGCCAGCAGCCAAGGTAATTGGGACAACACAGATACGCAGTATTTT. Its translation is CASSQGNWDNTDTQYF.

The CDR3 spells CASSPQGLRYYEQYF. The CDR3 DNA follows: TGTGCCAGCAGCCCCCAGGGTCTACGATACTACGAGCAGTACTTC. The V gene is TRBV11-2, the J gene TRBJ2-7; perhaps TRBD1 as D (5 bases). Between the trimmed V and J ends, which lost 5 bases and 3 bases, there was a span of 17 bases. The CDR3 loop spans 15 amino acids. The germline V gene has CDR1 SGHAT and CDR2 FQNNGV.

In its sample, this clone was seen once. V and J are TRBV5-4 and TRBJ2-2; 8 bases line up with TRBD2. CDR1 is SGHNT and CDR2 is YYREEE in the germline V gene (reference sequence). The junction had 8 bases not matched to a gene; V was cut back by 4 bases and J by 3 bases. The CDR3 length is 16 residues. The CDR3: CASSRAPGGDTGELFF. CDR3 sequence (DNA): TGTGCCAGCAGCCGAGCCCCGGGAGGGGACACCGGGGAGCTGTTTTTT.

V and J are TRBV7-9 and TRBJ2-7; 7 nucleotides agree with TRBD2. The germline V gene has CDR1 SEHNR and CDR2 FQNEAQ (reference sequence). The V and J ends lost 6 bases and 3 bases, in that order; junction bases with no gene match: 14. This CDR3 contains 16 residues. The CDR3 DNA sequence: TGTGCCAGCAGTATCTCATTGGGCGGGAGTTACTACGAGCAGTACTTC. This sequence encodes CASSISLGGSYYEQYF.

The chain links TRBV18 to TRBJ2-7, with D tentatively TRBD1 (6 bases). In germline, CDR1 is KGHSH, CDR2 LQKENI. The CDR3 runs 12 residues. Trimming pared 10 bases from V and 3 bases from J, leaving 13 bases between. The CDR3 region is CATTKTGYEQYF. The CDR3 coding sequence is TGTGCCACCACGAAGACAGGCTACGAGCAGTACTTC.

The V and J genes are TRBV7-9 and TRBJ2-1; 9 nucleotides align to TRBD1. Germline loops: CDR1 SEHNR, CDR2 FQNEAQ (reference sequence). The CDR3 sequence is 16 residues long. Trimming at V came to 5 bases and at J to 1 base, leaving 6 bases not matched to a gene. CDR3 loop: CASSARTGVSYNEQFF. CDR3 nucleotide sequence: TGTGCCAGCAGCGCAAGGACAGGGGTTTCCTACAATGAGCAGTTCTTC. The full variable domain, rest sourced from reference TRBV7-9 and TRBJ2-1, is DTGVSQNPRHKITKRGQNVTFRCDPISEHNRLYWYRQTLGQGPEFLTYFQNEAQLEKSRLLSDRFSAERPKGSFSTLEIQRTEQGDSAMYLCASSARTGVSYNEQFFGPGTRLTVL.

V usage is TRBV7-3 and J usage is TRBJ2-7, with D possibly being TRBD1 (5 bases). Deletions cut 3 bases from V and 6 bases from J, with 12 bases between. The CDR3 sequence is 13 residues long. Germline lookup yields CDR1 SGHTA and CDR2 FQGTGA. The CDR3 here is CASSFFRESEQYF. Here the CDR3 DNA reads TGTGCCAGCAGCTTTTTCAGGGAAAGCGAGCAGTACTTC.

The chain links TRBV3-1 (or the pseudogene TRBV3-2) to TRBJ1-1; D is possibly TRBD1 (5 bases). The CDR3 is 16 amino acids. Trimming left V 0 bases short and J 5 bases short, with 16 bases between. Germline V gene sequence: CDR1 LGHDT, CDR2 YNNKEL (reference sequence). The CDR3 loop reads CASSQDSSREGTEAFF. CDR3 DNA: TGTGCCAGCAGCCAAGATTCGAGCAGGGAAGGGACTGAAGCTTTCTTT.

The J gene is TRBJ1-2, the V gene TRBV25-1; D possibly corresponds to TRBD1 (6 bases). CDR3 length equals 14 residues. Looked up from germline, CDR1 is MGHDK and CDR2 is SYGVNS. Trimming removed 2 bases at V and 4 bases at J, with 11 bases between. Written as DNA, the CDR3 is TGTGCCAGCAGTGAACCCGGGACACCCTATGGCTACACCTTC. Its translation: CASSEPGTPYGYTF.

The chain carries TRBV18 and TRBJ1-5, with 10 nucleotides matching TRBD1. V lost 5 bases to trimming and J lost 1 base; unmatched junction nucleotides: 5. This CDR3 spans 16 amino acids. CDR1 KGHSH and CDR2 LQKENI come from the germline V gene. CDR3 sequence: CASSLGTGVSNQPQHF. The CDR3 DNA reads TGTGCCAGCTCATTAGGGACAGGGGTGAGCAATCAGCCCCAGCATTTT. The whole variable domain, filled in from reference TRBV18 and TRBJ1-5, reads NAGVMQNPRHLVRRRGQEARLRCSPMKGHSHVYWYRQLPEEGLKFMVYLQKENIIDESGMPKERFSAEFPKEGPSILRIQQVVRGDSAAYFCASSLGTGVSNQPQHFGDGTRLSIL.

This clone was seen a handful of times. This chain joins TRBV11-2 and TRBJ2-3, with 11 bases fitting TRBD2. Trimming removed 6 bases from V and 5 bases from J; junction bases left unmatched: 1. CDR1 is SGHAT, CDR2 FQNNGV, per germline. This CDR3 has 13 amino acids. CDR3 amino acids: CASSGLAGDTQYF. CDR3 in DNA: TGTGCCAGCAGTGGACTAGCGGGAGATACGCAGTATTTT.